This passage covers 11 T cell receptor beta chains from one sample sequenced in a study of T cell responses to AZD1222 COVID-19 vaccine. Sequencing used immunoSEQ multiplex PCR; TCRdb keeps in-frame clones, though not all of them. The sample includes about 140,000 clones, roughly nine tenths seen only once; the top ten take 1.5% to 2%. Sequences were derived from peripheral blood, sampled on day 0 of AZD1222 vaccination. Every receptor here comes from an adult in good health.

The genes are TRBV3-1 (or the pseudogene TRBV3-2) and TRBJ1-2; 8 nucleotides align to TRBD1. J lost 2 bases, V lost 3 bases, and 5 bases had no gene match. Germline V CDR1 and CDR2: LGHDT, YNNKEL (reference sequence). The CDR3 contains 15 residues. In DNA, the CDR3 is TGTGCCAGCAGCCACCGTGGGACAGGCAACTATGGCTACACCTTC. Translation: CASSHRGTGNYGYTF.

V usage is TRBV6-5 and J usage is TRBJ2-7, with TRBD2 as a possible D gene (5 bases). The CDR3 contains 15 residues. The V gene lost 0 bases and the J gene lost 9 bases, with 18 bases spanning the gap. Germline-derived CDR1 and CDR2 are MNHEY and SVGAGI. The CDR3 coding sequence is TGTGCCAGCAGTTACTCGAATTCCGGCGGCGCGGGGCAGTACTTC. Amino acid sequence: CASSYSNSGGAGQYF.

This chain joins TRBV6-6 and TRBJ1-6; unclear D gene. This CDR3 has 16 amino acids. The germline V gene encodes CDR1 MNHNY and CDR2 SVGAGI (reference sequence). V was clipped by 7 bases and J by 9 bases, with 22 bases between them. The CDR3 sequence: CASNNPTPWGISPLHF. The CDR3 DNA follows: TGTGCCAGCAACAACCCCACCCCCTGGGGTATTTCACCCCTCCACTTT.

The chain combines TRBV6-2 or TRBV6-3 with TRBJ1-2; perhaps TRBD1 as D (6 bases). The CDR3 has 13 residues. The V end was cut by 2 bases, the J end by 4 bases, with 8 bases between. Looked up from germline, CDR1 is MNHEY and CDR2 is SVGEGT. The CDR3 region is CASSYGGPYGYTF. In DNA form, the CDR3 reads TGTGCCAGCAGTTACGGGGGCCCCTATGGCTACACCTTC.

This clone appeared a few times. The chain joins TRBV29-1 to TRBJ1-4; perhaps TRBD1 as D (5 bases). The germline V and J ends were trimmed by 5 bases and 8 bases, with 18 bases remaining between them. Germline V CDR1 and CDR2: SQVTM, ANQGSEA. CDR3 length equals 14 residues. This CDR3 reads CSVRSGRGGEKLFF. The CDR3 region has the DNA TGCAGCGTTCGGTCCGGGAGGGGAGGCGAAAAACTGTTTTTT.

This chain uses TRBV6-5 with TRBJ1-5, with 10 nucleotides matching TRBD1. Unmatched junction bases numbered 8, after V lost 7 bases and J lost 5 bases. The length of the CDR3 is 15 residues. CDR1 and CDR2 from the germline V gene are MNHEY and SVGAGI. The CDR3 DNA reads TGTGCCAGCACCTTAGACAGGGGGCCTGATCAGCCCCAGCATTTT. Protein sequence: CASTLDRGPDQPQHF.

The chain couples TRBV18 to TRBJ2-6, with D perhaps matching TRBD1 (5 bases). Germline CDR1 KGHSH, CDR2 LQKENI. The CDR3 runs to 18 residues. The germline V and J ends were trimmed by 2 bases and 1 base, with 15 bases remaining between them. This CDR3 is CASSPVFDSRSGANVLTF. The CDR3 nucleotides read TGTGCCAGCTCACCAGTTTTTGACAGCCGGTCTGGGGCCAACGTCCTGACTTTC.

The chain couples TRBV7-2 to TRBJ1-5, with a possible D match to TRBD1 (5 bases). V was shortened by 4 bases and J by 0 bases, with 7 bases between the two germline ends. The V gene's germline CDR1 is SGHTA and CDR2 FQGNSA. CDR3 length: 14 amino acids. The CDR3 spells CASSSRDSNQPQHF. DNA of the CDR3: TGTGCCAGCAGCTCCAGGGATAGCAATCAGCCCCAGCATTTT.

The chain recombines TRBV6-1 with TRBJ1-1; D is ambiguous. The V and J ends lost 1 base and 1 base respectively, with 7 bases between them. In germline, CDR1 is MNHNS, CDR2 SASEGT. The CDR3 has 14 residues. The CDR3 sequence is CASSEGAENTEAFF. CDR3 sequence (DNA): TGTGCCAGCAGTGAAGGAGCCGAGAACACTGAAGCTTTCTTT.

The V and J genes are TRBV6-5 and TRBJ1-1, with D maybe TRBD1 (6 bases). From germline, CDR1 is MNHEY and CDR2 SVGAGI. V was clipped by 8 bases and J by 0 bases, with 10 bases between them. The CDR3 consists of 13 residues. This CDR3 is CASERTVNTEAFF. Written as DNA, the CDR3 is TGTGCCAGCGAGAGGACAGTGAACACTGAAGCTTTCTTT.

The chain carries TRBV7-6 and TRBJ2-1, with D possibly matching TRBD1 (8 bases). This CDR3 contains 17 residues. The V gene's germline CDR1 is SGHVS and CDR2 FNYEAQ. The V gene lost 4 bases and the J gene lost 0 bases, with 16 bases spanning the gap. The CDR3 spells CASSSPHRGGSYNEQFF. The CDR3 DNA sequence: TGTGCCAGCAGCTCTCCGCACAGGGGGGGCTCCTACAATGAGCAGTTCTTC. Full variable domain (missing parts from reference TRBV7-6 and TRBJ2-1): GAGVSQSPRYKVTKRGQDVALRCDPISGHVSLYWYRQALGQGPEFLTYFNYEAQQDKSGLPNDRFSAERPEGSISTLTIQRTEQRDSAMYRCASSSPHRGGSYNEQFFGPGTRLTVL.